This T cell receptor (beta chain) was retrieved from a study of T cells in Graves' hyperthyroidism and ophthalmopathy. Whole-study findings and limits: The model's output predicted ophthalmopathy at a median of about 5.9 months prior to onset.

J lost 15 bases, V lost 2 bases, and 10 bases had no gene match. The CDR3 is 13 residues long. Germline V gives CDR1 MNHNY, CDR2 SVGAGI (reference sequence). Amplified TCR beta CDR3 regions derived from RNA transcripts. The TCR CDR3 first-round RT-PCR relied on the HTBI primer set. MiXCR, applied by TCRdb to the multiplex PCR reads, yields one record per CDR3 protein. The sample holds roughly 180,000 distinct CDR3 sequences, around 8.9% seen once. Lactation, pregnancy, other autoimmune disease or uncontrolled infection excluded patients. Used for diagnoses were clinical symptoms, serum thyroxine and TRAb, thyroid ultrasound and orbital computed tomography. Fresh peripheral blood, around 11 ml of it, supplied the PBMCs. Turning to this clonotype: The antigen is not known.

The receptor was derived from a woman in her late teens or twenties with Graves' hyperthyroidism that later progressed to Graves' ophthalmopathy. Input material: blood. V gene TRBV6-6 combines with J gene TRBJ2-1, with 7 bases identical to TRBD2. The CDR3 DNA reads TGTGCCAGCAGTTACGGGGGGGGGGAAATGCCGTTCTTC. Its protein is CASSYGGGEMPFF.